The T cell receptor (beta chain) described here comes from a study of blood T cell repertoires in COVID-19. Germline-derived CDR1 and CDR2 are KGHSH and LQKENI. This CDR3 is 12 amino acids long. V gave up 4 bases and J gave up 7 bases; unmatched junction bases: 3. Repertoires were generated with immunoSEQ multiplex PCR, while TCRdb's copy carries only in-frame clones and drops some. The data hold some 510,000 clones, with over 75% observed a single time. This TCR came from a woman aged 40 to 49 who had recovered from COVID-19. The rearrangement links TRBV18 to TRBJ1-2; 7 bases map to TRBD1. Sequencing input: PBMCs or T cells enriched from blood (not recorded which). In nucleotides, the CDR3 is TGTGCCAGCTCACTACGACAGGGTGGCTACACCTTC. Translated: CASSLRQGGYTF.